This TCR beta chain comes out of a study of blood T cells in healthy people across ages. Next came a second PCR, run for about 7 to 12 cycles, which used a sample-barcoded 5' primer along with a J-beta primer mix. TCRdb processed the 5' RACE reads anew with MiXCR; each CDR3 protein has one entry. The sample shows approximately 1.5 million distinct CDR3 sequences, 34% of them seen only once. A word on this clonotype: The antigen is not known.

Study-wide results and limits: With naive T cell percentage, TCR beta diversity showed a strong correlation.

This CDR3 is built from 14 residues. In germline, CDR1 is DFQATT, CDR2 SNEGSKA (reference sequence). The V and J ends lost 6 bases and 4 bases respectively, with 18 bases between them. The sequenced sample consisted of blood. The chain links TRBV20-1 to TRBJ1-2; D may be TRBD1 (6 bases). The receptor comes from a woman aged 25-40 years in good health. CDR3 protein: CSAKPGQLVYGYTF. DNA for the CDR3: TGCAGTGCCAAGCCGGGACAACTGGTCTATGGCTACACCTTC.